This TCR beta chain derives from a study of beta chain features in type 1 diabetes (dated by TCRdb to the late 2010s). At the level of the whole study: Mean age, gender distribution, total cell number and subset yield did not differ between patients and healthy donors. Regulatory and stem cell-like memory subsets were isolated from only 8 patients and about eight healthy donors, whereas naive and central memory subsets came from all 30 or so donors. The study compared the TCRB repertoires of sorted circulating CD4+ T cell subsets in recently diagnosed type 1 diabetes patients with those in matched healthy donors. A total of about 99,000,000 sorted cells were examined across all samples, and RNA yield correlated strongly with the number of cells per subset. General study outcomes and caveats: PCR may preferentially amplify shorter templates, but because patient and control samples were amplified and corrected together, any resulting skew would affect both groups equally. Naive, central memory and regulatory TCRB repertoires appeared to be more alike among patients than among healthy donors. A moderate but significant shortening of TCRB CDR3 length was observed in type 1 diabetes patients in all four CD4+ subsets. At VDJ recombination sites, type 1 diabetes patients had fewer insertions and more deleted nucleotides, which implies abnormalities in thymic rearrangement. Because the HLA sub-analyses included only small numbers of individuals, any influence of HLA type on TCRB rearrangement was left unresolved. Because cDNA was sequenced instead of genomic DNA, activated cells with high expression could be over-represented, although the groups did not differ in activation or CD3 levels.

Based on the germline V gene, the CDR1 and CDR2 sequences are SGDLS and YYNGEE. Here V drops 4 bases and J drops 4 bases, and the junction holds 3 bases not matched to any gene. Measured from the cysteine to the phenylalanine, the CDR3 is 14 residues long. CDR3 DNA only is kept here, 42 bases in frame from base 1. Each donor gave one peripheral blood draw, roughly 0.11 L on average, collected into heparinised tubes. A BD FACSAria II and a panel including CD45RO, CCR7, CD25, CD127, CD95 and CD27 were used to sort naive, central memory, regulatory and stem cell-like memory CD4+ T cells. All sorted populations exceeded 95% purity. PBMCs were isolated immediately by Lymphoprep density gradient centrifugation and stained directly without culture. So that batch effects would be minimized, each experiment stained and sorted samples in pairs, pairing one healthy donor with one patient. In regard to this clone: Its antigen has not been determined. No base-level quality is on record; no much larger clone is a single base apart.

The High Capacity cDNA Reverse Transcription Kit was used to reverse transcribe all of the isolated RNA, meaning that expressed TCRB transcripts were what got sequenced. Deep immunoSEQ sequencing was applied to naive, central memory and regulatory T cell samples, giving an average of approximately 4 million total reads per sample. Sorted cells were lysed in RLT buffer, and RNA was extracted using DNase-treated RNeasy Micro or Mini kits according to cell number. Each cell subset was processed separately to prevent cross-contamination, with patient and healthy donor samples processed together. TCRB sequences were amplified from cDNA with the immunoSEQ multiplex PCR, producing 87-bp fragments spanning the CDR3 region. Amplicons were sequenced on the Illumina HiSeq platform. The published analysis was carried out like this. Synthetic template baselines were used to correct PCR bias computationally, reads within Hamming distance 2 were collapsed together, and singletons that could not be merged were discarded. By aligning reads against IMGT, V, D and J genes, CDR3 length, and insertions or deletions at six rearrangement sites were assigned. Within each subset, clonotype counts were normalized to sorted cell number, after which true diversity and Gini coefficients were computed with the tcR R package. Repertoire sharing was quantified using the overlap coefficient calculated on TCRB nucleotide sequences. As a proxy for the pre-selection repertoire, out-of-frame TCRB sequences from naive cells were analyzed. The clones in this table, taken by TCRdb from immuneACCESS, are in-frame only. Not every clone is retained; where verified, under half of the shortfall comes from an unresolved V gene, and the cause of the rest is unknown. The V and J calls and clone size are taken from that table; D and trimming were inferred from the DNA. A total of approximately 250,000 clones appear in this sample, 16% of them only once. The ten largest clonotypes hold about 0.078% of the sample.

This receptor was identified in a man aged 25 to 40 with type 1 diabetes. Sequenced material: naive CD4+ T cells from blood. In light of the paper, this sample's cell subset or site label describes: true naive CD4+ T cells. The chain employs TRBV9 and TRBJ2-7, with 12 middle bases fitting TRBD2. DNA sequence: TGTGCCAGCAGCCGAGGACTAGCGGGGTACGAGCAGTACTTC. It encodes CASSRGLAGYEQYF.